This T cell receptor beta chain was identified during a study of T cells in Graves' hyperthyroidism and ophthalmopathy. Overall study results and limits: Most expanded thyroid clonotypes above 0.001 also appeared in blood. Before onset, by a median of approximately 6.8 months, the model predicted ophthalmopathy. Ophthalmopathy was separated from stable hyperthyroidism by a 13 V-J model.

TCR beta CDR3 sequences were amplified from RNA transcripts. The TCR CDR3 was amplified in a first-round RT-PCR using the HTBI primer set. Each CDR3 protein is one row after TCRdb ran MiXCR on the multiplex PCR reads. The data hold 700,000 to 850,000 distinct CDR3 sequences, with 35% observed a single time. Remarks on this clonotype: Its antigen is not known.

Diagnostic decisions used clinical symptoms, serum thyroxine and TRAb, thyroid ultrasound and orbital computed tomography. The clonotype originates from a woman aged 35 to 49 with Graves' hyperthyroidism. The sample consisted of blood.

The CDR3 nucleotides are TGTGCCAGCAGCTCGGGACAGGCCTACACCGGGGAGCTGTTTTTT. Translation gives CASSSGQAYTGELFF. The gene calls are TRBV7-2 and TRBJ2-2; 8 nucleotides agree with TRBD1. J gave up 3 bases and V 4 bases, and 4 bases lay outside the gene matches. The CDR3 is made up of 15 amino acids. The germline V gene encodes CDR1 SGHTA and CDR2 FQGNSA. The full variable domain, completed using reference TRBV7-2 and TRBJ2-2, is GAGVSQSPSNKVTEKGKDVELRCDPISGHTALYWYRQSLGQGLEFLIYFQGNSAPDKSGLPSDRFSAERTGGSVSTLTIQRTQQEDSAVYLCASSSGQAYTGELFFGEGSRLTVL.